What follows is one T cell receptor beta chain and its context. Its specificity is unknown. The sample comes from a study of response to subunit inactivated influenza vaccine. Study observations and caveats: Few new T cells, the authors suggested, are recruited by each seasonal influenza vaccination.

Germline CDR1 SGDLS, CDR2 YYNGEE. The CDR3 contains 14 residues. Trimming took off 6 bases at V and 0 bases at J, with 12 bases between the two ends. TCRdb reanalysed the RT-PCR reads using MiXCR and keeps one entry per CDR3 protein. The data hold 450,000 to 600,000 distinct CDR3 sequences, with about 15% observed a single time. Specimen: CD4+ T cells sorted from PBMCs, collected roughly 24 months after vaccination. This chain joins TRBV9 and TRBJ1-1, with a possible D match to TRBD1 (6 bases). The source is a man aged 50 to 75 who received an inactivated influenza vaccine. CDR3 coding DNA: TGTGCCAGCACGCAGGGGTACATGAACACTGAAGCTTTCTTT. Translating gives CASTQGYMNTEAFF.